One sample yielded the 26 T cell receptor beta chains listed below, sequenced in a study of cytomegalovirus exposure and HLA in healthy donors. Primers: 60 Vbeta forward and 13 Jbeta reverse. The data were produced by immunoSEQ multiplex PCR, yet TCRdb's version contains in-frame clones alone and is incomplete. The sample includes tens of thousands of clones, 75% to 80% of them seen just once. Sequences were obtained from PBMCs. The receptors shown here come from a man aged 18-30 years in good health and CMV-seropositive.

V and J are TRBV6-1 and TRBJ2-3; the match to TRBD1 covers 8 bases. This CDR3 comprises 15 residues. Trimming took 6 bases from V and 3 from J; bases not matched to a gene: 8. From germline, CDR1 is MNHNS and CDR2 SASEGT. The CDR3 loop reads CASRRQGIATDTQYF. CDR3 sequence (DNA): TGTGCCAGCAGGCGACAGGGGATTGCGACAGATACGCAGTATTTT.

The CDR3 nucleotides read TGTGCCAGTAGGACAACGGCGAACACTGAAGCTTTCTTT. This gives the protein CASRTTANTEAFF. This chain links TRBV19 with TRBJ1-1; no clear D. The CDR3 runs to 13 residues. The V and J ends lost 6 bases and 1 base respectively, with 9 bases between them. Looked up from germline, CDR1 is LNHDA and CDR2 is SQIVND (reference sequence).

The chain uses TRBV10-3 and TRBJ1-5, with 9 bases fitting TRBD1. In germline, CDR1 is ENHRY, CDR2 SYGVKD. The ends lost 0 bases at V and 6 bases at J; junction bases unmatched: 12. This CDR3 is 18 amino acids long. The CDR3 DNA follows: TGTGCCATCAGTGAGTCTTGGGGACAGGGCCAAGGAGGTCAGCCCCAGCATTTT. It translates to CAISESWGQGQGGQPQHF.

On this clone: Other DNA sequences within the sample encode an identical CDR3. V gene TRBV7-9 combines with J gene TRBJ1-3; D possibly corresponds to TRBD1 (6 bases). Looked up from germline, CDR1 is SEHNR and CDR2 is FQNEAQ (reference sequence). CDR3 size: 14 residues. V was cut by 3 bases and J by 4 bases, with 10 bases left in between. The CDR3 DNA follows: TGTGCCAGCAGCTTGGGGCAGGGGGGAAACACCATATATTTT. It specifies CASSLGQGGNTIYF.

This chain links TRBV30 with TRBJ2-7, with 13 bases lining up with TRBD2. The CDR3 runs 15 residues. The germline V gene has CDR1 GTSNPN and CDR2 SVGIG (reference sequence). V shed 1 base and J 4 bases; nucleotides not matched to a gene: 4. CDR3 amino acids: CAWSGKGLAGYEQYF. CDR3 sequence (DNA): TGTGCCTGGAGTGGAAAGGGACTAGCGGGATACGAGCAGTACTTC.

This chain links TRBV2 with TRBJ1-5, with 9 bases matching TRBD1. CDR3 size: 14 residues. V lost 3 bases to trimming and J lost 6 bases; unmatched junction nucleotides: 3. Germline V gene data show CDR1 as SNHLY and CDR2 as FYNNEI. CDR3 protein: CASSEGQGSQPQHF. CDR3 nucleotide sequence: TGTGCCAGCAGTGAGGGACAGGGAAGTCAGCCCCAGCATTTT.

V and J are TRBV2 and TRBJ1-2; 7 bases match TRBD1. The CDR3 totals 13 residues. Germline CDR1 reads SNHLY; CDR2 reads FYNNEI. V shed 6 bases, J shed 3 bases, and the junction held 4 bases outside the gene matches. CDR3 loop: CASRVGTDYGYTF. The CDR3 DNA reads TGTGCCAGCAGAGTTGGGACAGACTATGGCTACACCTTC.

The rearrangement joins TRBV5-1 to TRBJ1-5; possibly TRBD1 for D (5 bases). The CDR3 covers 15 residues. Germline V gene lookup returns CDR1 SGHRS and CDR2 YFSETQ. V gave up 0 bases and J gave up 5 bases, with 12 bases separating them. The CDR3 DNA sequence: TGCGCCAGCAGCTTGGAAGGGGCCGCCGATCAGCCCCAGCATTTT. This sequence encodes CASSLEGAADQPQHF.

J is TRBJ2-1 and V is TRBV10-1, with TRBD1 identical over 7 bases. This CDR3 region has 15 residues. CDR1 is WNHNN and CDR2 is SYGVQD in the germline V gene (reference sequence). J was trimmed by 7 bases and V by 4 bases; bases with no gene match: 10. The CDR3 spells CASSAGQHSSNEQFF. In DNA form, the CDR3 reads TGCGCCAGCAGTGCGGGACAGCATTCCTCGAATGAGCAGTTCTTC.

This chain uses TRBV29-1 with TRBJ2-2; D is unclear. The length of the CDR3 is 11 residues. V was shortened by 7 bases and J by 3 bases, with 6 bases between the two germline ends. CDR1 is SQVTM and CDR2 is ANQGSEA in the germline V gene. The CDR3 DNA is TGCAGCGCCTTCGACACCGGGGAGCTGTTTTTT. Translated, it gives CSAFDTGELFF.

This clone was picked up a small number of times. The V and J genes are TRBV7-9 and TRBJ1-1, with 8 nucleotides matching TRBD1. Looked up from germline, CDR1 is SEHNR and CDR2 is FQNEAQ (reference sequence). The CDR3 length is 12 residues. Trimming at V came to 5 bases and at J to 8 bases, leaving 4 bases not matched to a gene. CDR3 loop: CASSEGQGEAFF. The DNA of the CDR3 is TGTGCCAGCAGCGAAGGACAGGGCGAAGCTTTCTTT.

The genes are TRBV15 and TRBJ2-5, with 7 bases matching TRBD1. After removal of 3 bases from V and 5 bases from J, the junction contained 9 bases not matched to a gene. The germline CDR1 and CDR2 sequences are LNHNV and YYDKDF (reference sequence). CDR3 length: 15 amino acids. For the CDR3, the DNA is TGTGCCACCAGCAGGCAACAGGGGTCCCAGGAGACCCAGTACTTC. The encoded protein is CATSRQQGSQETQYF.

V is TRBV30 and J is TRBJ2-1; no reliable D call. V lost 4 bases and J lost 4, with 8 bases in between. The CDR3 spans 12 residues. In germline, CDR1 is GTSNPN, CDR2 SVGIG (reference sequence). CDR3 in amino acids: CAWNEEYNEQFF. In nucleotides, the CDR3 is TGTGCCTGGAATGAAGAGTACAATGAGCAGTTCTTC.

The CDR3 sequence is CASSLAGGVDSPLHF. The DNA of the CDR3 is TGCGCCAGCAGCTTGGCGGGGGGCGTTGATTCACCCCTCCACTTT. This rearrangement joins TRBV5-1 to TRBJ1-6, with D maybe TRBD1 (6 bases). V was clipped by 0 bases and J by 8 bases, with 12 bases between them. Germline loops: CDR1 SGHRS, CDR2 YFSETQ. The CDR3 is made up of 15 amino acids.

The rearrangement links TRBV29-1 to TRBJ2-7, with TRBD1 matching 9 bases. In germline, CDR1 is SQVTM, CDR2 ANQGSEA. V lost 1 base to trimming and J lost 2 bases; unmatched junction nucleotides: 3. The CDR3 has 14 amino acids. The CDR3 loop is CSVEGDRATYEQYF. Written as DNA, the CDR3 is TGCAGCGTTGAAGGGGACAGGGCCACCTACGAGCAGTACTTC.

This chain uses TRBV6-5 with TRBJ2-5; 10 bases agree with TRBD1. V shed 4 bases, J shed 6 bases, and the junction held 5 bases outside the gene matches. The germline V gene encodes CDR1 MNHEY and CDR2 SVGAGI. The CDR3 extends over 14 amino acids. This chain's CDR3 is CASSSGTGAKTQYF. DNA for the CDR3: TGTGCCAGCAGTTCCGGGACAGGGGCGAAGACCCAGTACTTC.

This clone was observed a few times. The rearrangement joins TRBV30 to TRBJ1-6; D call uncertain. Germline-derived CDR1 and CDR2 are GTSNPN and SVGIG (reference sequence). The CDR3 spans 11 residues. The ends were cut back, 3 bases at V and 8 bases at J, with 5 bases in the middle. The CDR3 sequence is CAWSGYSPLHF. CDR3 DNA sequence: TGTGCCTGGAGCGGGTATTCACCCCTCCACTTT.

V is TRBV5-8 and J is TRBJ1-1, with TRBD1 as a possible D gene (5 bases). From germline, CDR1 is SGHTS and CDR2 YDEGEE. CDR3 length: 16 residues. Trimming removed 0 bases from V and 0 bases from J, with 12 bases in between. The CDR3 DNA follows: TGTGCCAGCAGCTTGGAGGTGGGGCCTATGAACACTGAAGCTTTCTTT. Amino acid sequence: CASSLEVGPMNTEAFF.

The CDR3 nucleotides are TGTGCCAGCAGCCTCGGGACTAGCGGGGGGGTAGATACGCAGTATTTT. It translates to CASSLGTSGGVDTQYF. This sequence joins TRBV5-4 and TRBJ2-3; 16 bases map to TRBD2. V shed 4 bases, J shed 5 bases, and the junction held 4 bases outside the gene matches. This CDR3 contains 16 residues. Per the germline V gene, CDR1 is SGHNT and CDR2 is YYREEE (reference sequence).

CDR3 nucleotide sequence: TGCGCCAGCAGCTCCAGGGTCTCTGGGGCCAACGTCCTGACTTTC. Its translation is CASSSRVSGANVLTF. V gene TRBV5-1 combines with J gene TRBJ2-6; D is possibly TRBD1 (5 bases). This CDR3 is built from 15 residues. CDR1 and CDR2 (germline): SGHRS, YFSETQ. Trimming left V 3 bases short and J 0 bases short, with 7 bases between.

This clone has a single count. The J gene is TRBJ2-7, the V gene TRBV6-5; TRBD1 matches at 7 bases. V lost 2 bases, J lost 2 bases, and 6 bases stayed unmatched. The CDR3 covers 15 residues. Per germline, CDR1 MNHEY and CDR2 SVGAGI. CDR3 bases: TGTGCCAGCAGTTACGCCAACAGGGGAGCCTACGAGCAGTACTTC. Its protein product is CASSYANRGAYEQYF.

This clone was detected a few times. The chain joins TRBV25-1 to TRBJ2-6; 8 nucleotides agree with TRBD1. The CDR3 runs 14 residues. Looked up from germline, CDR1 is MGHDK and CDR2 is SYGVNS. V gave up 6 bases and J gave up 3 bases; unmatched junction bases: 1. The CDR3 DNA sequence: TGTGCCAGCAGCACAGGGGGTGGGGCCAACGTCCTGACTTTC. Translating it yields CASSTGGGANVLTF. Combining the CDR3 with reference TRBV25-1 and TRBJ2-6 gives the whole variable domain EADIYQTPRYLVIGTGKKITLECSQTMGHDKMYWYQQDPGMELHLIHYSYGVNSTEKGDLSSESTVSRIRTEHFPLTLESARPSHTSQYLCASSTGGGANVLTFGAGSRLTVL.

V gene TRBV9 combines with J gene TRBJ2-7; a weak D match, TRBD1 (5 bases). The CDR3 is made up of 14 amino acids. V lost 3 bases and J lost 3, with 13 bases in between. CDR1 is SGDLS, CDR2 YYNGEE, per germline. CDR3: CASSASSGYYEQYF. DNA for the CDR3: TGTGCCAGCAGCGCCTCATCAGGGTACTACGAGCAGTACTTC.

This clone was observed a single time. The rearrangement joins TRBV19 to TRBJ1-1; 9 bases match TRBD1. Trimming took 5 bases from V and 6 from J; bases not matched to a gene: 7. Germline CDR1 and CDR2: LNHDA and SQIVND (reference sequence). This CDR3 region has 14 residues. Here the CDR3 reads CASSEGQGFPEAFF. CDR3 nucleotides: TGTGCCAGTAGTGAGGGACAGGGTTTCCCTGAAGCTTTCTTT.

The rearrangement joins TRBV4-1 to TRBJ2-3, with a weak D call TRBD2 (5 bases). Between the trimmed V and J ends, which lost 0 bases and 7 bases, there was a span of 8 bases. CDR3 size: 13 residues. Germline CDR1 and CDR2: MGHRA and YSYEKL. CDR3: CASSQEDGNTQYF. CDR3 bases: TGCGCCAGCAGCCAAGAGGACGGGAATACGCAGTATTTT.

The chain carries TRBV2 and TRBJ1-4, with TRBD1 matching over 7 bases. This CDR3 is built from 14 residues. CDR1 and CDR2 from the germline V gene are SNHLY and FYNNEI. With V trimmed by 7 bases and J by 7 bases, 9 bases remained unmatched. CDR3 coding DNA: TGTGCCAGCACAAGGACAGGCGGCCGTGAAAAACTGTTTTTT. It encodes CASTRTGGREKLFF.